These 21 T cell receptor beta chains were all obtained from the same sample, sequenced in a study of T cells in women clearing cervical HPV infection. Produced via immunoSEQ multiplex PCR; TCRdb's table is partial and in-frame only. The table lists about 12,000 clones, with roughly 10% in the top ten. Sequenced input: blood buffy coat. The source of these receptors is a woman between 18 and 69 years old with a cervical HPV16 infection that either progressed to CIN3+ or cleared (not recorded which).

With regard to this clone: The CDR3 goes on 3 residues after the read ends, and that part is filled in from the germline J gene. This chain connects TRBV30 to TRBJ2-4; TRBD2 agrees at 8 bases. The CDR3 has 14 residues. Germline V gene sequence: CDR1 GTSNPN, CDR2 SVGIG (reference sequence). The CDR3 DNA, read in part, is TGTGCCTGGAGTGTACCGGGGGGGGACTATGGT. The encoded protein is CAWSVPGGDYG. From start to end, the CDR3 is CAWSVPGGDYGQYF. Complete variable domain (other parts from reference TRBV30 and TRBJ2-4): SQTIHQWPATLVQPVGSPLSLECTVEGTSNPNLYWYRQAAGRGLQLLFYSVGIGQISSEVPQNLSASRPQDRQFILSSKKLLLSDSGFYLCAWSVPGGDYGQYFGAGTRLSVL.

As for this clone: Read coverage stops 3 residues before the CDR3 terminus; the germline J gene supplies the remainder. V gene TRBV12-3 or TRBV12-4 combines with J gene TRBJ1-5, with 8 bases that match TRBD1. Trimming removed 6 bases from V and 2 bases from J; junction bases left unmatched: 3. The CDR3 contains 14 residues. The part of the CDR3 DNA that was read is TGTGCCAGCAGCCCGACAGGGGGCAATCAGCCC. It translates to CASSPTGGNQP. The entire CDR3 protein is CASSPTGGNQPQHF.

Comment on this clone: The read finishes 3 residues shy of the CDR3 end, and the germline J gene is used to complete it. The chain uses TRBV19 and TRBJ1-5; 10 bases are a match to TRBD1. The germline V gene encodes CDR1 LNHDA and CDR2 SQIVND (reference sequence). The CDR3 loop spans 16 amino acids. Germline trimming cut 9 bases from V and 6 bases from J; bases unmatched to any gene: 14. Incomplete CDR3 DNA: TGTGCCAGCCTAGGGCTCGGACAGGGGGACCGTCAGCCC. Amino acids: CASLGLGQGDRQP. The whole CDR3 protein is CASLGLGQGDRQPQHF.

Turning to this clone: The CDR3 end is not reached by the read, which stops 3 residues before it; the germline J gene fills it in. This chain uses TRBV12-3 or TRBV12-4 with TRBJ2-7, with 12 bases aligning to TRBD1. Germline trimming cut 6 bases from V and 6 bases from J; bases unmatched to any gene: 18. There are 18 residues in the CDR3. The DNA read from the CDR3 is TGTGCCAGCAGCCACAGCACGCCGGGACAGGGGGCGCGGAGCGAG. Encoded protein: CASSHSTPGQGARSE. The complete CDR3 reads CASSHSTPGQGARSEQYF.

As for this clone: From the germline J gene comes the end of the CDR3, since the read stops 3 residues before it. The chain uses TRBV10-3 and TRBJ2-1, with 7 positions matching TRBD2. The V gene's germline CDR1 is ENHRY and CDR2 SYGVKD. This CDR3 region has 13 residues. Losses at the gene ends were 6 bases for V and 4 bases for J; bases not matched to a gene: 3. CDR3 residues: CAIRERGYNEQFF. The CDR3 DNA, read in part, is TGTGCCATCAGAGAGCGGGGATACAATGAG.

Remarks on this clone: Sequencing ends 3 residues short of the CDR3 end; the germline J gene provides the rest. J is TRBJ2-2 and V is TRBV5-1, with 9 bases that match TRBD1. Looked up from germline, CDR1 is SGHRS and CDR2 is YFSETQ. Trimming cost V 3 bases and J 4 bases; bases outside gene matches: 4. The CDR3 has 15 amino acids. The part of the CDR3 DNA that was read is TGCGCCAGCAGCTCCGGGACAGGGTTCACCGGGGAG. Residues: CASSSGTGFTGE. The entire CDR3 reads CASSSGTGFTGELFF.

In regard to this clone: The CDR3 end falls 3 residues outside the read, so it is completed with the germline J gene. This chain joins TRBV19 and TRBJ1-2, with 9 bases lining up with TRBD1. V lost 3 bases and J lost 5; bases outside the gene matches: 1. This CDR3 region has 13 residues. The germline gives CDR1 LNHDA, CDR2 SQIVND (reference sequence). The CDR3 region is CASSIGTGYGYTF. The sequenced part of the CDR3 DNA is TGTGCCAGTAGTATTGGGACAGGGTATGGC.

As to this clone: Sequencing ends 3 residues short of the CDR3 end; the germline J gene provides the rest. V usage is TRBV30 and J usage is TRBJ1-1, with 8 bases matching TRBD1. The germline gives CDR1 GTSNPN, CDR2 SVGIG (reference sequence). The CDR3 is 13 amino acids. CDR3 protein: CAWKGTGRSEAFF. CDR3 DNA (partial): TGTGCCTGGAAAGGGACAGGACGGTCAGAG. The full variable domain, with the rest looked up from reference TRBV30 and TRBJ1-1, is SQTIHQWPATLVQPVGSPLSLECTVEGTSNPNLYWYRQAAGRGLQLLFYSVGIGQISSEVPQNLSASRPQDRQFILSSKKLLLSDSGFYLCAWKGTGRSEAFFGQGTRLTVV.

A note on this clone: The read gets to within 3 residues of the CDR3 end, and the germline J gene fills in the rest. The chain is built from TRBV18 and TRBJ1-1, with 7 bases identical to TRBD1. CDR3 size: 15 residues. Germline lookup yields CDR1 KGHSH and CDR2 LQKENI. CDR3 loop: CASSPAPGGEYEAFF. The CDR3 DNA, read in part, is TGTGCCAGCTCACCAGCCCCAGGGGGAGAGTACGAG. Using reference TRBV18 and TRBJ1-1 for the parts outside the CDR3, the full variable domain is NAGVMQNPRHLVRRRGQEARLRCSPMKGHSHVYWYRQLPEEGLKFMVYLQKENIIDESGMPKERFSAEFPKEGPSILRIQQVVRGDSAAYFCASSPAPGGEYEAFFGQGTRLTVV.

In the case of this clone: The CDR3 extends 3 residues past the end of the read, so its final part is completed from the germline J gene. The rearrangement uses TRBV7-9 and TRBJ2-5, with TRBD2 matching 9 bases. V gave up 3 bases and J gave up 5 bases; unmatched junction bases: 7. Germline loops: CDR1 SEHNR, CDR2 FQNEAQ (reference sequence). This CDR3 comprises 15 residues. The CDR3 bases that were read are TGTGCCAGCAGCTTGGAGCGGGGGGCCTTGGAGACC. Protein product: CASSLERGALET. Given in full, the CDR3 is CASSLERGALETQYF.

About this clone itself: The CDR3 extends 3 residues past the end of the read, so its final part is completed from the germline J gene. The V call is TRBV19, the J call TRBJ1-5; the match to TRBD1 covers 7 bases. Germline V gene lookup returns CDR1 LNHDA and CDR2 SQIVND (reference sequence). CDR3 length equals 18 residues. The V gene end was trimmed by 10 bases and the J gene end by 7 bases; junction bases not matched to a gene: 25. The CDR3 is CANNTLSLQGKGRQPQHF. CDR3 bases read: TGTGCCAATAATACCCTATCCCTACAGGGGAAGGGGAGACAGCCC.

Concerning this clone: The read halts 3 residues ahead of the CDR3 end, with the missing end drawn from the germline J gene. V and J are TRBV19 and TRBJ1-2, with D possibly matching TRBD1 (5 bases). The V gene lost 1 base and the J gene lost 3 bases, with 6 bases spanning the gap. This CDR3 comprises 13 residues. Per germline, CDR1 LNHDA and CDR2 SQIVND (reference sequence). CDR3 loop: CASSIARDYGYTF. CDR3 DNA (partial): TGTGCCAGTAGTATAGCCAGGGACTATGGC.

About this clone itself: The read ends 3 residues before the CDR3 terminus; that terminus is restored from the germline J gene. This sequence joins TRBV7-9 and TRBJ1-1; a possible D gene is TRBD1 (5 bases). The CDR3 runs to 12 residues. Germline CDR1 reads SEHNR; CDR2 reads FQNEAQ (reference sequence). CDR3 DNA (partial): TGTGCCAGCAGCTTTGGGCGACAGCAA. Residues: CASSFGRQQ. The CDR3 reads in full as CASSFGRQQAFF.

Points on this clone: The read finishes 3 residues shy of the CDR3 end, and the germline J gene is used to complete it. The rearrangement uses TRBV20-1 and TRBJ2-3; 14 bases line up with TRBD2. CDR1 is DFQATT, CDR2 SNEGSKA, per germline (reference sequence). The CDR3 loop spans 14 amino acids. The CDR3 DNA, read in part, is TGCAGTGCTCCCGGACTAGCGGGGGGAGAGACG. Its translation: CSAPGLAGGET. The CDR3 reads in full as CSAPGLAGGETQYF.

This CDR3 reads CASSLDRNEQYF. The DNA read from the CDR3 is TGTGCCAGCAGCTTGGACAGAAACGAG. This chain joins TRBV5-6 and TRBJ2-7; D unclear. The read comes to an end 3 residues before the CDR3 does, leaving the germline J gene to fill in the end. The CDR3 has 12 amino acids. The V end lost 0 bases, the J end lost 5 bases, and 6 bases lay between the germline ends. Germline CDR1 reads SGHDT; CDR2 reads YYEEEE.

Worth noting for this clone: The DNA ends 3 residues before the CDR3 does, and the rest of the CDR3 is filled in from the germline J gene. The chain employs TRBV4-2 and TRBJ2-2; TRBD1 agrees at 11 bases. Germline CDR1 LGHNA, CDR2 YNFKEQ. J lost 4 bases, V lost 4 bases, and 14 bases had no gene match. The CDR3 contains 19 residues. The sequenced CDR3 bases are TGTGCCAGCAGCCTGAGGTTCGGACAGGGGGCGCGAATCACCGGGGAG. As protein: CASSLRFGQGARITGE. In full, the CDR3 is CASSLRFGQGARITGELFF.

About this clone itself: The CDR3 end lies 3 residues beyond the end of the read and is filled in from the germline J gene. The chain joins TRBV18 to TRBJ1-2; D not certain. The V and J ends lost 2 bases and 4 bases respectively, with 11 bases between them. This CDR3 spans 14 amino acids. Germline CDR1 KGHSH, CDR2 LQKENI. The CDR3 is CASSPGQKVYGYTF. The sequenced part of the CDR3 DNA is TGTGCCAGCTCACCAGGGCAAAAAGTCTATGGC.

Comment on this clone: The read ends 3 residues shy of where the CDR3 ends; the end is completed using the germline J gene. V and J are TRBV19 and TRBJ1-5; tentatively, D is TRBD1 (6 bases). V dropped 6 bases and J dropped 5 bases, with 17 bases sitting between them. This CDR3 is 15 amino acids long. Germline values: CDR1 LNHDA, CDR2 SQIVND (reference sequence). The sequenced part of the CDR3 DNA is TGTGCCAGTAGATTTGACAGGTCGGGCGATCAGCCC. Residues: CASRFDRSGDQP. The entire CDR3 sequence reads CASRFDRSGDQPQHF.

To note about this clone: The sequenced fragment ends 3 residues before the CDR3 boundary, so the rest is inferred from the germline J gene. The rearrangement uses TRBV20-1 and TRBJ2-1, with a possible D match to TRBD1 (6 bases). The germline V gene encodes CDR1 DFQATT and CDR2 SNEGSKA (reference sequence). Trimming pared 4 bases from V and 7 bases from J, leaving 26 bases between. The CDR3 extends over 17 amino acids. The part of the CDR3 DNA that was read is TGCAGTGCTAAGGGGGATACTAGTACCTTTTCCGGGAATGAG. This gives the protein CSAKGDTSTFSGNE. The entire CDR3 protein reads CSAKGDTSTFSGNEQFF.

Turning to this clone: The CDR3 end falls 3 residues outside the read, so it is completed with the germline J gene. The J gene is TRBJ2-7, the V gene TRBV10-1; possible D gene TRBD1, 6 bases. The V end was cut by 6 bases, the J end by 5 bases, with 14 bases between. The CDR3 has 13 residues. Per germline, CDR1 WNHNN and CDR2 SYGVQD (reference sequence). The CDR3 bases that were read are TGCGCCAGCAGCTTAGAACAGGGAGACGAG. The encoded protein is CASSLEQGDE. The complete CDR3 reads CASSLEQGDEQYF.

A word on this clone: From the germline J gene comes the end of the CDR3, since the read stops 3 residues before it. The chain has TRBV5-1 and TRBJ1-2; perhaps TRBD1 as D (6 bases). The CDR3 spans 12 residues. Germline CDR1 SGHRS, CDR2 YFSETQ. The germline V and J ends were trimmed by 5 bases and 5 bases, with 10 bases remaining between them. The CDR3 reads CASSGQGYGYTF. Incomplete CDR3 DNA: TGCGCCAGCAGTGGGCAGGGGTATGGC.